Only a few counts were recorded for the clone carrying this TCR beta chain. Of the isolated RNA, all was reverse transcribed, and so the sequenced material was expressed TCRB transcripts. Sequencing used immunoSEQ multiplex PCR; TCRdb keeps in-frame clones, though not all of them. The sample lists 200,000 to 300,000 clones, around 14% seen once, with about 0.024% in the top ten. This sample is part of a study of beta chain features in type 1 diabetes. Trimming left V 5 bases short and J 5 bases short, with 10 bases between. The CDR3 is 12 residues long. Germline V gene lookup returns CDR1 SGHTA and CDR2 FQGNSA.

The TCR was taken from a woman in her thirties or forties in good health. Sequences were obtained from naive CD4+ T cells from blood. This chain uses TRBV7-2 with TRBJ2-7; D uncertain. As DNA, the CDR3 is TGTGCCAGCAGCCCCCTAGGCCACGAGCAGTACTTC. Translation gives CASSPLGHEQYF.